This T cell receptor (beta chain) was documented in a study of blood T cell repertoires in COVID-19. Background on the study: Acute and convalescent COVID-19 samples came from the United States, Italy and Spain. T cells, B-cell-depleted T cells, or PBMCs provided the cDNA or gDNA that served as material.

V dropped 6 bases and J dropped 9 bases, with 19 bases sitting between them. CDR1 MDHEN and CDR2 SYDVKM come from the germline V gene. This CDR3 spans 14 amino acids. Donors were grouped by their self-reported clinical history. Per the study methods: Amplification from reference gene primers served as the basis for estimated nucleated cell counts. This table comes from immunoSEQ multiplex PCR, and its TCRdb copy is limited to in-frame clones, with some not included. V and J calls and clone size are copied from that table; D and trimming were computed from the DNA. The sample consists of 150,000 to 200,000 clones, more than 75% of them appearing once.

The chain carries TRBV28 and TRBJ2-3; possible D gene TRBD1, 6 bases. The receptor's source is a woman aged 45-65 years who had recovered from COVID-19. Sequenced sample: PBMCs or T cells enriched from blood (not recorded which). The CDR3 region is CASRRSGVGSTQYF. In DNA, the CDR3 is TGTGCCAGCAGGCGGTCAGGGGTTGGGTCGACGCAGTATTTT.